The 15 T cell receptor beta chains below come from one sample, sequenced in a study of Ad26.COV2.S vaccination and SARS-CoV-2 variants. Documented treatment: around 19 received Ad26.COV2.S at low or high dose, single or two shots; several received placebo; per-sample allocation not given. Sampling was done on day 63 after the first vaccine or placebo injection. This table comes from immunoSEQ multiplex PCR, and its TCRdb copy is limited to in-frame clones, with some not included. The table shows almost 400,000 clones, with 70% to 90% occurring only once. The sample was peripheral blood, taken in a trial of Ad26.COV2.S vaccine versus placebo. Receptors were obtained from a person between 18 and 65 years old who received the Ad26.COV2.S COVID-19 vaccine or a placebo.

The chain uses TRBV28 and TRBJ2-7; 8 bases are a match to TRBD2. This CDR3 has 17 amino acids. V lost 5 bases and J lost 5; bases outside the gene matches: 17. Germline V gene data show CDR1 as MDHEN and CDR2 as SYDVKM. This chain's CDR3 is CASSPQRGGSGIDEQYF. The CDR3 DNA reads as TGTGCCAGCAGTCCACAACGGGGGGGATCAGGAATTGACGAGCAGTACTTC.

The chain carries TRBV5-1 and TRBJ1-4; D gene uncertain. V lost 3 bases and J lost 5, with 11 bases in between. CDR1 and CDR2 (germline): SGHRS, YFSETQ. The CDR3 runs 14 residues. CDR3: CASSSGLGNEKLFF. The CDR3 DNA reads TGCGCCAGCAGCTCCGGACTGGGGAATGAAAAACTGTTTTTT.

The chain has TRBV9 and TRBJ2-7, with 9 bases matching TRBD2. CDR1 is SGDLS and CDR2 is YYNGEE in the germline V gene. V shed 0 bases, J shed 5 bases, and the junction held 6 bases outside the gene matches. This CDR3 contains 15 residues. The CDR3 bases are TGTGCCAGCAGCGTAGGGGGGACTAGCTCTCACGAGCAGTACTTC. It codes for CASSVGGTSSHEQYF.

The V gene is TRBV7-3, the J gene TRBJ2-1; 14 bases are a match to TRBD2. V lost 4 bases and J lost 9; bases outside the gene matches: 5. This CDR3 is 15 amino acids long. The germline gives CDR1 SGHTA, CDR2 FQGTGA. The CDR3: CASSSETSGRGEQFF. The CDR3 nucleotides are TGTGCCAGCAGCTCAGAGACTAGCGGGAGGGGTGAGCAGTTCTTC.

The V gene is TRBV7-2, the J gene TRBJ2-7; 8 nucleotides match TRBD1. The CDR3 consists of 15 residues. Germline values: CDR1 SGHTA, CDR2 FQGNSA. Losses at the gene ends were 1 base for V and 3 bases for J; bases not matched to a gene: 5. The CDR3 coding sequence is TGTGCCAGCAGCTTAGAGGGGACAGGACTCTACGAGCAGTACTTC. It yields the protein CASSLEGTGLYEQYF. Looking up the rest from reference TRBV7-2 and TRBJ2-7 gives the full variable domain: GAGVSQSPSNKVTEKGKDVELRCDPISGHTALYWYRQSLGQGLEFLIYFQGNSAPDKSGLPSDRFSAERTGGSVSTLTIQRTQQEDSAVYLCASSLEGTGLYEQYFGPGTRLTVT.

The rearrangement uses TRBV7-3 and TRBJ2-7; no firm D call. There are 11 residues in the CDR3. Germline V lookup: CDR1 SGHTA, CDR2 FQGTGA. Trimming left V 3 bases short and J 7 bases short, with 7 bases between. Here the CDR3 reads CASSLNREQYF. In DNA, the CDR3 is TGTGCCAGCAGCTTGAATAGGGAGCAGTACTTC.

This chain uses TRBV5-6 with TRBJ1-1, with D uncertain. Germline CDR1 reads SGHDT; CDR2 reads YYEEEE. The CDR3 runs to 18 residues. V was shortened by 0 bases and J by 0 bases, with 18 bases between the two germline ends. The CDR3 DNA sequence: TGTGCCAGCAGCTTGGTGAGGGAACCCTCTCTTATGAACACTGAAGCTTTCTTT. This gives the protein CASSLVREPSLMNTEAFF.

The chain joins TRBV10-3 to TRBJ2-5, with D uncertain. Per germline, CDR1 ENHRY and CDR2 SYGVKD. Trimming shortened V by 5 bases and J by 2 bases, and 12 bases separated the two germline ends. The CDR3 length is 14 residues. The CDR3 coding sequence is TGTGCCATCAGTCCTGGGCAGTCTCAAGAGACCCAGTACTTC. Residues: CAISPGQSQETQYF.

The chain combines TRBV4-2 with TRBJ2-1; maybe TRBD2 (6 bases). CDR3 length equals 15 residues. CDR1 and CDR2 from the germline V gene are LGHNA and YNFKEQ. V lost 3 bases and J lost 0, with 9 bases in between. CDR3 DNA sequence: TGTGCCAGCAGCCAGACTAGATACTCCTACAATGAGCAGTTCTTC. It specifies CASSQTRYSYNEQFF.

The chain is built from TRBV5-1 and TRBJ2-5; tentative D call: TRBD2 (5 bases). Germline CDR1 reads SGHRS; CDR2 reads YFSETQ. With 2 bases removed from V and 5 bases from J, the gap between germline ends came to 16 bases. This CDR3 spans 15 amino acids. The CDR3 bases are TGCGCCAGCAGCTTCGGCATTACTAGACGGGAGACCCAGTACTTC. Its translation: CASSFGITRRETQYF.

The chain employs TRBV6-5 and TRBJ2-1; D is possibly TRBD2 (5 bases). The V and J ends lost 8 bases and 7 bases respectively, with 18 bases between them. Looked up from germline, CDR1 is MNHEY and CDR2 is SVGAGI. This CDR3 is 14 amino acids long. The DNA for the CDR3 is TGTGCCAGCTCCCGCGGGTCGCAGGAGAATGAGCAGTTCTTC. This sequence encodes CASSRGSQENEQFF.

The chain joins TRBV4-1 to TRBJ2-2; 8 bases are a match to TRBD2. The germline V gene has CDR1 MGHRA and CDR2 YSYEKL. V gave up 3 bases and J gave up 7 bases; unmatched junction bases: 7. This CDR3 has 15 residues. CDR3 in DNA: TGCGCCAGCAGCCACCCCGGACTAGCAGTCGGGGAGCTGTTTTTT. Its protein is CASSHPGLAVGELFF.

The chain is built from TRBV5-5 and TRBJ2-1; unclear D gene. The ends were cut back, 1 base at V and 1 base at J, with 12 bases in the middle. The CDR3 sequence is 16 residues long. The germline V gene encodes CDR1 SGHKS and CDR2 YYEKEE (reference sequence). CDR3 residues: CASSLRYEASYNEQFF. The DNA of the CDR3 is TGTGCCAGCAGCTTGAGATATGAAGCATCCTACAATGAGCAGTTCTTC.

V usage is TRBV6-2 or TRBV6-3 and J usage is TRBJ2-7; 8 nucleotides line up with TRBD1. Germline loops: CDR1 MNHEY, CDR2 SVGEGT. This CDR3 is built from 15 residues. V shed 2 bases and J 5 bases; nucleotides not matched to a gene: 8. CDR3 region: CASSYTDRVGDEQYF. The CDR3 DNA follows: TGTGCCAGCAGTTACACGGACAGGGTTGGAGACGAGCAGTACTTC.

The V gene is TRBV3-1 (or the pseudogene TRBV3-2), the J gene TRBJ2-1; 8 bases agree with TRBD2. The trim removed 0 bases at V and 9 bases at J, leaving 10 bases unmatched. CDR3 size: 16 residues. Germline CDR1 is LGHDT and CDR2 is YNNKEL (reference sequence). The CDR3 sequence is CASSQDPPTSVSEQFF. DNA of the CDR3: TGTGCCAGCAGCCAAGATCCCCCGACTAGCGTGAGTGAGCAGTTCTTC.